The sequence of this T cell receptor beta chain was determined in a study of blood T cells in healthy people across ages. Overall study results and limits: Estimates of total diversity, which came from one million sequenced T cells, were considered to be underestimates.

This clonotype turned up a few times. Antigen: not known. A second PCR, run for about 7 to 11 cycles, used a sample-barcoded 5' primer plus a J-beta primer mix. Via MiXCR, TCRdb re-called the 5' RACE reads, giving one row per CDR3 protein. This table holds about 640,000 distinct CDR3 sequences, roughly 53% found once. V shed 2 bases and J shed 2 bases, with 9 bases lying between them. This CDR3 region has 14 residues. Germline values: CDR1 LGHDT, CDR2 YNNKEL (reference sequence). The source material was blood. This clonotype was sampled from a man aged 55 to 70 in good health. The chain joins TRBV3-1 to TRBJ2-5, with unresolved D. This CDR3 reads CASSQRTVQETQYF. The CDR3 region has the DNA TGTGCCAGCAGCCAAAGGACGGTTCAAGAGACCCAGTACTTC.